The next 23 T cell receptor beta chains were all read from a single sample in a study of OX40 agonist ivuxolimab in advanced cancers. Assay: immunoSEQ multiplex PCR; the TCRdb copy retains only in-frame clones and omits some. The sample consists of more than 65,000 clones, around 90% of them appearing once. This specimen consisted of CD4+ or CD8+ T cells sorted from blood, obtained in a trial of the OX40 agonist ivuxolimab. The receptor source for this set is an adult with an advanced solid tumor such as melanoma, head and neck, liver or kidney cancer.

This clone was counted only a few times. V and J are TRBV2 and TRBJ1-5; D uncertain. Trimming shortened V by 1 base and J by 5 bases, and 12 bases separated the two germline ends. Germline-derived CDR1 and CDR2 are SNHLY and FYNNEI. This CDR3 comprises 15 residues. This CDR3 is CASSEDRGEYQPQHF. In DNA form, the CDR3 reads TGTGCCAGCAGTGAAGACAGAGGAGAATATCAGCCCCAGCATTTT.

The chain links TRBV5-1 to TRBJ2-7; 12 positions agree with TRBD2. The germline CDR1 and CDR2 sequences are SGHRS and YFSETQ. Germline trimming cut 4 bases from V and 7 bases from J; bases unmatched to any gene: 9. The CDR3 extends over 15 amino acids. The CDR3 loop reads CASSALAGGPGEQYF. CDR3 nucleotides: TGCGCCAGCAGCGCGCTAGCGGGAGGGCCCGGGGAGCAGTACTTC.

The V gene is TRBV9, the J gene TRBJ2-1; D might be TRBD1 (6 bases). Germline values: CDR1 SGDLS, CDR2 YYNGEE. There are 15 residues in the CDR3. The V end lost 4 bases, the J end lost 7 bases, and 18 bases lay between the germline ends. CDR3 sequence: CASSFGDTPTNEQFF. The CDR3 coding sequence is TGTGCCAGCAGCTTCGGGGACACCCCTACGAATGAGCAGTTCTTC.

The chain joins TRBV21-1 to TRBJ2-7; the D call in the table, TRBD2, was not verified against the DNA. TRBV21-1 constitutes a pseudogene. The CDR3 contains 16 residues. CDR3 coding DNA: TGTGCCAGCACCCGCAGGTGGACTAGCGGGAGATACGAGCAGTACTTC. Protein product: CASTRRWTSGRYEQYF.

The V call is TRBV7-8, the J call TRBJ1-1; 7 positions match TRBD1. Germline CDR1 SGHVS, CDR2 FQNEAQ. This CDR3 comprises 15 residues. V shed 6 bases, J shed 1 base, and the junction held 8 bases outside the gene matches. CDR3 loop: CASRLARTGNTEAFF. The CDR3 DNA sequence: TGTGCCAGCAGACTAGCTAGGACAGGGAACACTGAAGCTTTCTTT.

This clone was detected only once. The J gene is TRBJ2-2, the V gene TRBV19; perhaps TRBD1 as D (5 bases). Trimming stripped 1 base from V and 5 bases from J, with 11 bases between. Germline lookup yields CDR1 LNHDA and CDR2 SQIVND (reference sequence). CDR3 length equals 15 residues. The CDR3 region is CASSIGQGGTGELFF. Written as DNA, the CDR3 is TGTGCCAGTAGTATAGGGCAGGGTGGGACCGGGGAGCTGTTTTTT. Based on the CDR3 plus reference TRBV19 and TRBJ2-2, the full variable domain is DGGITQSPKYLFRKEGQNVTLSCEQNLNHDAMYWYRQDPGQGLRLIYYSQIVNDFQKGDIAEGYSVSREKKESFPLTVTSAQKNPTAFYLCASSIGQGGTGELFFGEGSRLTVL.

This clone has only a few counts. The chain couples TRBV28 to TRBJ1-1, with a weak D call TRBD1 (6 bases). The V end was cut by 6 bases, the J end by 1 base, with 12 bases between. This CDR3 has 14 residues. CDR1 and CDR2 from the germline V gene are MDHEN and SYDVKM. The chain's CDR3 is CASSGPDRNTEAFF. The CDR3 DNA reads TGTGCCAGCAGCGGCCCGGACAGGAACACTGAAGCTTTCTTT.

The CDR3 DNA follows: TGTGCCAGCAGCTTGGATGGTAGCGGGAGAACCTACGAGCAGTACTTC. Residues: CASSLDGSGRTYEQYF. This chain joins TRBV5-8 and TRBJ2-7; TRBD2 matches 9 bases. Unmatched junction bases numbered 6, after V lost 0 bases and J lost 2 bases. The CDR3 covers 16 residues. Germline V gene lookup returns CDR1 SGHTS and CDR2 YDEGEE.

Points on this clone: At one boundary the junction diverges from the germline segment, which might be a read error. The genes are TRBV11-3 and TRBJ2-7; TRBD2 aligns across 9 bases. CDR3 size: 16 residues. Germline assignment: CDR1 SGHNT and CDR2 YENEEA. The CDR3 region has the DNA TGTGCCAGCAGCGTCAGGGCCGGGACTAGCTCCCACGAGCAGTACTTC. Translation gives CASSVRAGTSSHEQYF.

J is TRBJ2-6 and V is TRBV7-2, with D possibly being TRBD1 (8 bases). V was trimmed by 1 base and J by 4 bases, leaving 20 bases between them. The CDR3 loop spans 19 amino acids. Germline CDR1 reads SGHTA; CDR2 reads FQGNSA. The DNA for the CDR3 is TGTGCCAGCAGCTTAGAGCGGGACAGGACTGACCGGGGGGCCAACGTCCTGACTTTC. This codes for CASSLERDRTDRGANVLTF.

The chain recombines TRBV30 with TRBJ2-1, with D perhaps matching TRBD1 (5 bases). Germline V gene data show CDR1 as GTSNPN and CDR2 as SVGIG (reference sequence). The CDR3 totals 14 residues. Trimming stripped 5 bases from V and 0 bases from J, with 11 bases between. The chain's CDR3 is CAWAGWSSYNEQFF. The CDR3 DNA follows: TGTGCCTGGGCAGGGTGGAGCTCCTACAATGAGCAGTTCTTC.

The chain employs TRBV10-1 and TRBJ2-5, with D tentatively TRBD2 (5 bases). V was pared by 10 bases and J by 2 bases, with 23 bases between. The CDR3 runs 16 residues. CDR1 and CDR2 (germline): WNHNN, SYGVQD (reference sequence). The CDR3 DNA reads TGCGCCAACCGGCGGGCCGTCATGGCTGGTCAAGAGACCCAGTACTTC. Its protein product is CANRRAVMAGQETQYF.

The chain has TRBV10-2 and TRBJ2-5; TRBD2 matches 9 bases. The germline CDR1 and CDR2 sequences are WSHSY and SAAADI. The junction had 21 bases not matched to a gene; V was cut back by 4 bases and J by 3 bases. The CDR3 consists of 20 residues. CDR3 sequence reads: CASSAYSFAGGQVSKETQYF. CDR3 bases: TGCGCCAGCAGTGCGTATAGTTTCGCGGGAGGGCAGGTTTCCAAAGAGACCCAGTACTTC.

V is TRBV6-4 and J is TRBJ2-1, with D perhaps matching TRBD2 (5 bases). Deletions cut 6 bases from V and 0 bases from J, with 15 bases between. This CDR3 spans 16 amino acids. Germline assignment: CDR1 MRHNA and CDR2 SNTAGT. The CDR3 here is CASSTNTRSSYNEQFF. The CDR3 region has the DNA TGTGCCAGCAGCACTAACACTAGGAGCTCCTACAATGAGCAGTTCTTC.

This clone was detected only once. The rearrangement links TRBV30 to TRBJ1-2; 7 bases are shared with TRBD1. The CDR3 is 15 amino acids. Germline values: CDR1 GTSNPN, CDR2 SVGIG (reference sequence). The V segment lost 0 bases and the J segment 4 bases; nucleotides outside the gene matches: 8. CDR3 residues: CAWSVGYRTGYGYTF. The DNA for the CDR3 is TGTGCCTGGAGTGTTGGATATCGGACAGGCTATGGCTACACCTTC.

The J gene is TRBJ1-5, the V gene TRBV7-2; D is possibly TRBD1 (6 bases). The CDR3 runs to 14 residues. V lost 6 bases and J 2 bases, leaving 11 bases between the germline ends. Germline-derived CDR1 and CDR2 are SGHTA and FQGNSA. The CDR3 sequence: CASSAGGGNQPQHF. Written as DNA, the CDR3 is TGTGCCAGCAGTGCTGGGGGCGGCAATCAGCCCCAGCATTTT.

The chain combines TRBV11-3 with TRBJ2-2; D tentatively fits TRBD1 or TRBD2 (5 bases each). The V end lost 1 base, the J end lost 5 bases, and 11 bases lay between the germline ends. This CDR3 contains 15 residues. Germline CDR1 reads SGHNT; CDR2 reads YENEEA. The DNA of the CDR3 is TGTGCCAGCAGCTTAGGGTTGGGGGAGACCGGGGAGCTGTTTTTT. This codes for CASSLGLGETGELFF. The entire variable domain, with the rest obtained from reference TRBV11-3 and TRBJ2-2, is as follows: EAGVVQSPRYKIIEKKQPVAFWCNPISGHNTLYWYLQNLGQGPELLIRYENEEAVDDSQLPKDRFSAERLKGVDSTLKIQPAELGDSAVYLCASSLGLGETGELFFGEGSRLTVL.

The V and J genes are TRBV7-6 and TRBJ1-1, with D unresolved. The CDR3 loop spans 15 amino acids. CDR1 is SGHVS, CDR2 FNYEAQ, per germline. V lost 5 bases, J lost 4 bases, and 17 bases lay in between. CDR3 amino acids: CASSPQISGITEAFF. In DNA form, the CDR3 reads TGTGCCAGCAGCCCCCAAATATCCGGGATCACTGAAGCTTTCTTT.

The chain couples TRBV5-1 to TRBJ2-7; 7 bases fit TRBD2. This CDR3 is 14 amino acids long. Germline-derived CDR1 and CDR2 are SGHRS and YFSETQ. The trim removed 4 bases at V and 0 bases at J, leaving 4 bases unmatched. In DNA form, the CDR3 reads TGCGCCAGCAGCCGGCCGGGGGGCTCCTACGAGCAGTACTTC. This encodes CASSRPGGSYEQYF. Based on the CDR3 plus reference TRBV5-1 and TRBJ2-7, the full variable domain is KAGVTQTPRYLIKTRGQQVTLSCSPISGHRSVSWYQQTPGQGLQFLFEYFSETQRNKGNFPGRFSGRQFSNSRSEMNVSTLELGDSALYLCASSRPGGSYEQYFGPGTRLTVT.

The chain joins TRBV25-1 to TRBJ2-7; 8 nucleotides agree with TRBD1. In germline, CDR1 is MGHDK, CDR2 SYGVNS. Trimming at V came to 8 bases and at J to 3 bases, leaving 6 bases not matched to a gene. The CDR3 has 13 residues. Here the CDR3 reads CASGQTGVYEQYF. The CDR3 coding sequence is TGTGCCAGCGGCCAGACAGGGGTCTACGAGCAGTACTTC.

The chain uses TRBV7-9 and TRBJ2-3, with TRBD2 matching 8 bases. From germline, CDR1 is SEHNR and CDR2 FQNEAQ (reference sequence). The CDR3 has 12 residues. V shed 5 bases, J shed 14 bases, and the junction held 9 bases outside the gene matches. The CDR3 spells CASSQGLVDWYF. As DNA, the CDR3 is TGTGCCAGCAGCCAGGGACTAGTCGATTGGTATTTT.

The J gene is TRBJ1-5, the V gene TRBV30; D not certain. Looked up from germline, CDR1 is GTSNPN and CDR2 is SVGIG (reference sequence). CDR3 length equals 15 residues. Deletions cut 0 bases from V and 0 bases from J, with 9 bases between. CDR3 DNA: TGTGCCTGGAGTGTAAGAGTGAATAGCAATCAGCCCCAGCATTTT. Translated, it gives CAWSVRVNSNQPQHF.

The CDR3 nucleotides read TGTGCCAGTAGGGGGCGGACACTCACTGAGCAGTTCTTC. This gives the protein CASRGRTLTEQFF. The chain is built from TRBV19 and TRBJ2-1; perhaps TRBD1 as D (5 bases). The V and J ends lost 6 bases and 9 bases respectively, with 15 bases between them. Germline V gene lookup returns CDR1 LNHDA and CDR2 SQIVND (reference sequence). CDR3 length: 13 amino acids.